The table lists the clone carrying this T cell receptor beta chain with a few counts. Its antigen is unidentified. The data originate from a study of post-analysis software for immune sequencing data. Findings and limits, study-wide: Patients had higher frequencies than controls of roughly five TRBV segments, including TRBV5-6, TRBV5-1 and TRBV20-1. Strong same-batch co-clustering of samples appeared with F measure clustering.

Prepared libraries of TCR beta cDNA carried unique molecular identifiers. From roughly 1 to 10 million T cells, 450,000 to 550,000 cDNA molecules were obtained. TCRdb re-called the PCR reads through MiXCR, storing one row per CDR3 protein. The sample lists around 440,000 distinct CDR3 sequences; roughly 45% were seen once. Germline values: CDR1 MDHEN, CDR2 SYDVKM. The CDR3 totals 16 residues. Germline trimming cut 1 base from V and 7 bases from J; bases unmatched to any gene: 10. This chain connects TRBV28 to TRBJ2-1, with 7 bases lining up with TRBD1. Sequences were obtained from blood. The sequence derives from a girl under 18 with multiple sclerosis. The CDR3 loop is CASSLFVTGHSNEQFF. DNA for the CDR3: TGTGCCAGCAGTTTATTCGTGACAGGGCACAGTAATGAGCAGTTCTTC.